This TCR beta chain was identified in a study of blood T cell repertoires in COVID-19. Study-wide background: COVID-19 samples from acute and convalescent phases originated in the United States, Italy and Spain.

With 5 bases clipped from V and 4 bases from J, the junction kept 4 bases outside the gene matches. Germline CDR1 and CDR2: LNHDA and SQIVND (reference sequence). This CDR3 has 15 residues. Which cohort a participant joined came from the clinical history participants gave. With respect to this clone: The identical CDR3 is also encoded by other nucleotide sequences in the sample.

Produced via immunoSEQ multiplex PCR; TCRdb's table is partial and in-frame only. The sample includes roughly 350,000 clones, more than 85% of them seen just once. The J gene is TRBJ2-1, the V gene TRBV19, with TRBD2 matching 11 bases. This clonotype was obtained from a woman in her thirties who had recovered from COVID-19. Sequenced input: PBMCs or T cells enriched from blood (not recorded which). In nucleotides, the CDR3 is TGTGCCAGTAGTCCCGGGACTAGCGGTTACAATGAGCAGTTCTTC. Its translation is CASSPGTSGYNEQFF.